This T cell receptor beta chain was identified in a study of T-cell reconstitution after alpha-beta-depleted transplantation in children (TCRdb year 2016). Context from the whole study: T-cell immune reconstitution after TCRalphabeta/CD19-depleted allogeneic hematopoietic cell transplantation in children was quantitatively tracked in the study by means of TCR repertoire profiling.

The protocol used for the library was PCR. Instrument used: Illumina HiSeq 2500. Molecular barcoding was employed in the preparation of TCR libraries, with unique molecular identifiers being used to normalize TCRbeta repertoire quantification. The public sequencing data were trimmed at Q25 with fastp and processed into clonotypes with MiXCR by TCRdb, which kept only in-frame beta chains. Records with the same CDR3 protein are collapsed into one entry carrying the most frequent genes and DNA. The sample profile shows some 75,000 distinct CDR3 sequences; about 7% of them were found once. The ten largest clones represent less than 3% of the sample. Points on this clonotype: The clone's antigen remains unknown. The sample holds no much larger clone one base away, and base qualities are not on file.

The sample consisted of PBMCs from the stem cell graft donor, taken from the stem cell graft. The receptor was isolated from a human donor who donated a stem cell graft to a child with acute lymphoblastic leukemia.

The sequenced DNA is TGTGCCACCAGTGGGGTGGCGGGAGACTACAATGAGCAGTTCTTC. This encodes CATSGVAGDYNEQFF. Recombination joined TRBV24-1 with TRBJ2-1; TRBD2 agrees with 7 junctional bases. As encoded in the germline V gene, CDR1 is KGHDR while CDR2 is SFDVKD. V is pruned by 5 bases and J by 3 bases, leaving 6 bases of the junction without a gene match. From cysteine to phenylalanine, the CDR3 is 15 amino acids long. Solely the CDR3 DNA is kept, with 45 bases framed from the first base.